This TCR beta chain was sequenced for a study of T cell responses to AZD1222 COVID-19 vaccine. Assay: immunoSEQ multiplex PCR; the TCRdb copy retains only in-frame clones and omits some. Here the sample spans about 78,000 clones, around 90% being singletons. There are 17 residues in the CDR3. V lost 5 bases and J lost 3, with 19 bases in between. The V gene's germline CDR1 is SGHVS and CDR2 FQNEAQ. The chain is built from TRBV7-8 and TRBJ2-2, with D possibly TRBD2 on 6 matching bases. This receptor was identified in an adult in good health. The material sequenced was peripheral blood, taken on day 0 of AZD1222 vaccination. CDR3 sequence reads: CASSPTRKRAYTGELFF. The DNA for the CDR3 is TGTGCCAGCAGCCCGACTCGCAAGCGGGCGTACACCGGGGAGCTGTTTTTT.